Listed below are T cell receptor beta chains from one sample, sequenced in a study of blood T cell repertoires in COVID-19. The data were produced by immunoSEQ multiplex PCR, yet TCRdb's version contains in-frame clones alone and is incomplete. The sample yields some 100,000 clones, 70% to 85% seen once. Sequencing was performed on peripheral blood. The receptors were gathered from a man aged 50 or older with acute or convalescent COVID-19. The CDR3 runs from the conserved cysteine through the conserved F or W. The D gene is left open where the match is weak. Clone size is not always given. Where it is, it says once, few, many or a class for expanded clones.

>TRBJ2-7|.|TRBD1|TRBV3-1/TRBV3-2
CASSRGPYEQYF
TGTGCCAGCAGCAGGGGGCCCTACGAGCAGTACTTC
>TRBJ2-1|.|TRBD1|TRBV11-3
CASSSGQVPYNEQFF
TGTGCCAGCAGCTCGGGACAGGTACCCTACAATGAGCAGTTCTTC
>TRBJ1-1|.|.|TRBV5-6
CASSLAGHTEAFF
TGTGCCAGCAGCTTAGCAGGGCACACTGAAGCTTTCTTT
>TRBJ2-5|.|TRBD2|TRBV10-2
CASSSGTGGLAGRGTQYF
TGCGCCAGCAGCTCCGGGACCGGGGGACTAGCGGGTAGGGGGACCCAGTACTTC
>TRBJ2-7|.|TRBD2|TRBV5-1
CASSLGDYAYEQYF
TGCGCCAGCAGCTTGGGGGACTACGCTTACGAGCAGTACTTC
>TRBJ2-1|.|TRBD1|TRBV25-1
CASGFQGAGNEQFF
TGTGCCAGCGGATTTCAGGGGGCCGGCAATGAGCAGTTCTTC
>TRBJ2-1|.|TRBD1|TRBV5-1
CASSVGGVLFYNEQFF
TGCGCCAGCAGCGTAGGGGGCGTCCTCTTCTACAATGAGCAGTTCTTC
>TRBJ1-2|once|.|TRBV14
CASSQIGNDGYTF
TGTGCCAGCAGCCAGATCGGTAATGATGGCTACACCTTC
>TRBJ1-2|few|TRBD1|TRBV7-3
CASSLAPGQEHGYTF
TGTGCCAGCAGCTTAGCGCCGGGACAGGAACATGGCTACACCTTC
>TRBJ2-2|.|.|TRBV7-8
CASSPTVTGELFF
TGTGCCAGCAGCCCAACAGTCACCGGGGAGCTGTTTTTT
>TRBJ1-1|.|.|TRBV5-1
CASSMFRDMNTEAFF
TGCGCCAGCAGCATGTTCAGGGACATGAACACTGAAGCTTTCTTT
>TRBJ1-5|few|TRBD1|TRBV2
CASGRDRDQHF
TGTGCCAGCGGCCGGGACAGGGACCAGCATTTT
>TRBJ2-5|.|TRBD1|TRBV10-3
CAISEPTGKETQYF
TGTGCCATCAGTGAGCCGACAGGGAAAGAGACCCAGTACTTC
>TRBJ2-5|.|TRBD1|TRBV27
CASSPDRGWETQYF
TGTGCCAGCAGTCCTGACAGGGGGTGGGAGACCCAGTACTTC
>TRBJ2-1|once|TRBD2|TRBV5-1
CASSLDGPTSGQQFF
TGCGCCAGCAGCTTGGACGGCCCGACTAGCGGCCAGCAGTTCTTC
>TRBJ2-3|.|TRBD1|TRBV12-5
CASAIAGTGTDTQYF
TGTGCTAGTGCCATCGCCGGGACAGGGACAGATACGCAGTATTTT
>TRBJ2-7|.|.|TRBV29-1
CSANLGMGGEQYF
TGCAGCGCGAACTTGGGGATGGGGGGCGAGCAGTACTTC
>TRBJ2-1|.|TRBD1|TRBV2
CASSPGGGSSYNEQFF
TGTGCCAGCAGTCCAGGGGGCGGAAGCTCCTACAATGAGCAGTTCTTC
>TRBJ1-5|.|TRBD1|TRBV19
CASSGQGGSQPQHF
TGTGCCAGTAGCGGACAGGGGGGGTCTCAGCCCCAGCATTTT
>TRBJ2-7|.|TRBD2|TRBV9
CASSGEGTSGGKYEQYF
TGTGCCAGCAGCGGCGAAGGTACTAGCGGGGGTAAATACGAGCAGTACTTC
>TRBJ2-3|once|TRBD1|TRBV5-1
CASSRQGGDGDTQYF
TGCGCCAGCAGCAGACAGGGGGGTGATGGGGATACGCAGTATTTT